A single T cell receptor beta chain is shown here with its context. V was pared by 4 bases and J by 0 bases, with 10 bases between. Germline V lookup: CDR1 SQVTM, CDR2 ANQGSEA. The CDR3 covers 14 residues. The sample comes from a study of blood T cell repertoires in COVID-19. Study at large: Spain, Italy and the United States supplied samples that represented acute and convalescent COVID-19.

Sequenced by immunoSEQ multiplex PCR; TCRdb stores in-frame clones only, minus some. Here the sample spans 150,000 to 200,000 clones, under 85% being singletons. The TCR was taken from a man aged 60 to 69 who had recovered from COVID-19. The specimen was peripheral blood. The rearrangement uses TRBV29-1 and TRBJ2-1, with D perhaps TRBD2 (5 bases). The CDR3 DNA sequence: TGCAGCGTTGGGGAGTTTCACTCCTACAATGAGCAGTTCTTC. Protein product: CSVGEFHSYNEQFF.